Sequencing of this TCR beta chain was carried out in a study of blood T cell repertoires in COVID-19. Study in general: COVID-19 samples, acute and convalescent, were from the United States, Italy and Spain. Sources were T cells, B-cell-depleted T cells, or PBMCs; the material itself was cDNA or gDNA.

V gave up 1 base and J gave up 3 bases, with 10 bases separating them. The CDR3 runs to 16 residues. The germline V gene has CDR1 SGHTA and CDR2 FQGTGA. In the original analysis: From reference gene primer amplification, estimates of nucleated cell counts were derived. This table comes from immunoSEQ multiplex PCR, and its TCRdb copy is limited to in-frame clones, with some not included. V, J and clone size are taken as reported in that table, and D and trimming were inferred from the DNA itself. The sample holds tens of thousands of clones, 70% to 75% seen once. The specimen was peripheral blood. The origin of this receptor is a man aged 50 to 60 with active or convalescent COVID-19. The chain links TRBV7-3 to TRBJ1-6; D not certain. DNA of the CDR3: TGTGCCAGCAGCTTAATGGGCCCGAACTATAATTCACCCCTCCACTTT. This gives the protein CASSLMGPNYNSPLHF.